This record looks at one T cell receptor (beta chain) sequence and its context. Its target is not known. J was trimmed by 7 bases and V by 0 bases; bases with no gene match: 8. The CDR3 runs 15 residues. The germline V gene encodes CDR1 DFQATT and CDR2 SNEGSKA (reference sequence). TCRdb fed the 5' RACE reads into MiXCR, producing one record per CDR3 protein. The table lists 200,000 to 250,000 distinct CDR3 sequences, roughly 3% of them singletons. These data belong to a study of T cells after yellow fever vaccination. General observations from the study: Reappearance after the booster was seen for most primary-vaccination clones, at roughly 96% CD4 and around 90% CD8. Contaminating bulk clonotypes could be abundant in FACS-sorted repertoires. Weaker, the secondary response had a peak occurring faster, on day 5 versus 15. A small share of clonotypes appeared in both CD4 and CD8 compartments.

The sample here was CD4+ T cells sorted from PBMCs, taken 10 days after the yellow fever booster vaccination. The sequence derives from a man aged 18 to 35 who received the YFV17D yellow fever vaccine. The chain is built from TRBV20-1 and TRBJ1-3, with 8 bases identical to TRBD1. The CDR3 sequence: CSARDRQGARNTIYF. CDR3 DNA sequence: TGCAGTGCTAGAGATAGGCAGGGGGCACGCAACACCATATATTTT.